Sequencing of this T cell receptor beta chain was carried out in a study of blood T cell repertoires in COVID-19. Study as a whole: Samples representing acute and convalescent COVID-19 were sourced from the United States, Italy and Spain.

In the authors' methods: The authors estimated nucleated cell counts from reference gene primer amplification. Some clones are missing from TCRdb's copy, which holds only in-frame ones; the method was immunoSEQ multiplex PCR. Clonal size and the V and J genes are those of that table, whereas D and trimming came from the DNA. In the table there are approximately 210,000 clones, approximately 85% of which are singletons. This TCR was sampled from a woman aged 50 to 65 with active or convalescent COVID-19. Sequencing was done on a sample of peripheral blood.

This CDR3 is CASSRTGGVRQPQHF. The CDR3 nucleotides read TGTGCCAGCAGCCGGACAGGGGGAGTACGCCAGCCCCAGCATTTT. The J gene is TRBJ1-5, the V gene TRBV28; 10 bases line up with TRBD1. CDR3 size: 15 residues. CDR1 MDHEN and CDR2 SYDVKM come from the germline V gene. V gave up 6 bases and J gave up 7 bases; unmatched junction bases: 9.